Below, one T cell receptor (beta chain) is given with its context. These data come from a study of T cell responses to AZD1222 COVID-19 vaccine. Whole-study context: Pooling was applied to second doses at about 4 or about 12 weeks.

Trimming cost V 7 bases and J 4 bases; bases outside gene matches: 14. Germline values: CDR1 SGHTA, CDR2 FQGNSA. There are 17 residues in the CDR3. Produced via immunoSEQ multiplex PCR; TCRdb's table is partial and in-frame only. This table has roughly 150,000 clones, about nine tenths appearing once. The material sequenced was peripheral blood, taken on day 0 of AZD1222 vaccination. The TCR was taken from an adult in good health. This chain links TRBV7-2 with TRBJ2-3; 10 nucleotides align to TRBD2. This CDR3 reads CASTYPGLARGADTQYF. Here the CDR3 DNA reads TGTGCCAGCACCTATCCGGGACTAGCGAGGGGGGCAGATACGCAGTATTTT.